The T cell receptor (beta chain) described here comes from a study of blood T cells in healthy people across ages (dated by TCRdb to about 2015). In terms of the full investigation: In model experiments, template switching captured roughly one uniquely barcoded TCR beta cDNA molecule for every two T cells. The study measured age-related changes in TCR beta repertoire diversity using deep sequencing normalized with unique cDNA molecular identifiers. The donors were divided into four age groups: young (average around 15 years), middle-aged (approximately 39), aged (about 61) and long-lived (roughly 88). To avoid experimental bias, donors of different ages were randomly spread across the sequencing lanes. Using the same blood draw, the study looked at two additional independent replicas of 1 million unique cDNA reads for two donors, one aged 18 to 30 and the other aged 80 or older. Overall results and qualifications from the work: Since profiling was done on bulk unsorted PBMCs, naive and antigen-experienced compartments could not be conclusively compared. Compared with the aged group, the long-lived group had more naive CD4+ T cells, fewer expanded clones and increased TCR diversity, a pattern suggesting age selection. Estimates of total diversity from one million sequenced T cells were regarded as lower bounds and underestimates. The CMV infection status of donors was not known, potentially confounding age-related changes in expanded clonotypes. A strong correlation was found between observed TCR beta diversity and the percentage of naive T cells measured by flow cytometry. As age increased, observed TCR beta diversity per million T cells dropped in a roughly linear way, and a significant reduction was already evident by age 40.

CDR1 and CDR2 were assigned from the germline V gene (reference sequence) as MNHEY and SMNVEV. The CDR3 runs 14 residues from the cysteine to the phenylalanine. Solely the CDR3 DNA is kept, with 42 bases framed from the first base. V gives up 1 base and J gives up 6 bases, and the segment between their germline ends measures 11 bases. On this clonotype itself: What this receptor recognizes is not known. No much larger clonotype is one base removed from it; base qualities were not supplied.

The protocol used for the library was 5' RACE. The sample was run on an Illumina HiSeq 2500. A second PCR of roughly 6 to 11 cycles was run with a J-beta primer mix and a sample-barcoded 5' primer. A unique molecular identifier was introduced onto each TCR beta cDNA molecule by a template-switch 5' adaptor carrying 12 random nucleotides. Each sample yielded at least 2.5 million CDR3-containing paired-end reads. First-strand cDNA synthesis was performed from all RNA using the Mint cDNA synthesis kit, with priming by a TRBC-specific oligonucleotide. Following uracil-DNA glycosylase treatment, all cDNA underwent a first 18-cycle PCR with the universal primers M1SS and BC2_uni_R. In the paper's pipeline: For normalization, 1 million high-quality reads were randomly selected from each sample, with every read carrying a distinct molecular identifier. Reads with shared molecular identifiers were discarded instead of being binned into consensus sequences. CDR3 identification, clonotype clustering and error correction used MiTCR with a Q25 quality threshold and the strictest error-elimination algorithm. Lower-bound total TCR beta diversity was estimated with a nonparametric unseen species model using Euler transformation. TCRdb handled the public reads itself, with Q25 trimming in fastp and clone calling in MiXCR, and kept productive beta chains. Each CDR3 protein gets just one entry, which takes the most common genes and DNA from the rows behind it. The V and J calls come from TCRdb's annotation, not from the publication. Here the sample has roughly 800,000 distinct CDR3 sequences; roughly 60% occur a single time. Roughly 22% of the sample is taken by the ten largest.

The donors were 40 or so Caucasian individuals from Russia, aged 6 to 90 years, who were systemically healthy. Ten milliliters of peripheral blood were drawn from each donor into EDTA-treated Vacutainer tubes. Ficoll-Paque density-gradient centrifugation was used to isolate PBMCs, with at least 6.5 million obtained per sample. Total RNA was extracted from PBMCs with Trizol reagent, with at least 5 micrograms obtained per sample. The percentages of naive CD45RAhigh/CD27high T cells were determined by flow cytometry on a PBMC aliquot from every donor. The chain is encoded by TRBV27 joined to TRBJ2-3, with the D gene not confidently named. This TCR was recovered from a young man in good health. Specimen: blood. The CDR3: CASSLFSVSDTQYF. The base sequence is TGTGCCAGCAGTTTATTTTCAGTATCTGATACGCAGTATTTT.